The present T cell receptor beta chain was sequenced within a study of T cells in Graves' hyperthyroidism and ophthalmopathy. The wider study: Upon initial diagnosis and before any treatment, peripheral blood was collected.

Amplification yielded TCR beta CDR3 regions, with RNA transcripts as the source. HTBI primers drove first-round RT-PCR of the TCR CDR3. TCRdb recomputed calls from the multiplex PCR reads with MiXCR, one row per CDR3 protein. Of some 500,000 distinct CDR3 sequences listed, about an eighth are singletons. V was trimmed by 5 bases and J by 0 bases, leaving 14 bases between them. The CDR3 contains 17 residues. CDR1 and CDR2 from the germline V gene are LNHDA and SQIVND (reference sequence). In this sample, this clonotype turned up a few times. Newly diagnosed hyperthyroidism patients aged 18 to 65 years had disease lasting under 2 months. The diagnoses drew upon clinical symptoms, serum thyroxine and TRAb, thyroid ultrasound and orbital computed tomography. The PBMCs had their origin in approximately 10 ml of fresh peripheral blood.

The sequence came from a woman in her late teens or twenties with Graves' hyperthyroidism. Sample: blood. The V gene is TRBV19, the J gene TRBJ1-6; no reliable D call. CDR3 sequence (DNA): TGTGCCAGTAGTCCGGCGGGGTCGAGCTCCTATAATTCACCCCTCCACTTT. Translation: CASSPAGSSSYNSPLHF. The complete variable domain, with remaining parts taken from reference TRBV19 and TRBJ1-6, reads DGGITQSPKYLFRKEGQNVTLSCEQNLNHDAMYWYRQDPGQGLRLIYYSQIVNDFQKGDIAEGYSVSREKKESFPLTVTSAQKNPTAFYLCASSPAGSSSYNSPLHFGNGTRLTVT.